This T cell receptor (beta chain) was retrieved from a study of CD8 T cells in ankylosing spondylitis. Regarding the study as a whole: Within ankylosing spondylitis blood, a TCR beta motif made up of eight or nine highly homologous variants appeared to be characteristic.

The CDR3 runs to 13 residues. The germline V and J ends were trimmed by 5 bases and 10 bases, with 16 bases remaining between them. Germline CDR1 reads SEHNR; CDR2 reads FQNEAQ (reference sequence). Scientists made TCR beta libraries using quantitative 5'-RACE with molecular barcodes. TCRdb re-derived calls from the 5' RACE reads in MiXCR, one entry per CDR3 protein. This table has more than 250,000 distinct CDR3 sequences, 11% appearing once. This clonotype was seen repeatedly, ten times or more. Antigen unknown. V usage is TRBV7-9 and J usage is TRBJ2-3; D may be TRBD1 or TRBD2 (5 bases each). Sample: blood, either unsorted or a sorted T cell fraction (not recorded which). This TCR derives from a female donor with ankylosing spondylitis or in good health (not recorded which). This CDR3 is CASSPPGAWAQYF. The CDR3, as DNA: TGTGCCAGCAGCCCCCCCGGGGCCTGGGCGCAGTATTTT.